One and the same sample provided the 31 T cell receptor beta chains below, sequenced in a study of T cell clonality in common variable immunodeficiency. The antigens of these receptors remain unknown. The study's findings and limits: In common variable immunodeficiency, TCR beta chains reportedly carried fewer deletions and N-nucleotide insertions.

Assay: immunoSEQ multiplex PCR; the TCRdb copy retains only in-frame clones and omits some. The sample is made up of around 24,000 clones, none counted only once. The sample consisted of peripheral blood mononuclear cells. These receptors originate from a human donor with common variable immunodeficiency.

There are a few counts of this clone. The sequenced fragment ends 3 residues before the CDR3 boundary, so the rest is inferred from the germline J gene. The J gene is TRBJ2-1, the V gene TRBV11-2, with 7 bases that match TRBD2. Germline V gene lookup returns CDR1 SGHAT and CDR2 FQNNGV. J lost 9 bases, V lost 2 bases, and 1 base had no gene match. CDR3 length: 12 amino acids. Partial CDR3 DNA: TGTGCCAGCAGCTTACTAGCGGCTGAG. It specifies CASSLLAAE. The CDR3 reads in full as CASSLLAAEQFF.

As to this clone: The sequenced fragment ends 3 residues before the CDR3 boundary, so the rest is inferred from the germline J gene. The chain recombines TRBV18 with TRBJ1-5, with D possibly being TRBD1 (6 bases). CDR1 and CDR2 from the germline V gene are KGHSH and LQKENI. The length of the CDR3 is 14 residues. V was shortened by 6 bases and J by 4 bases, with 13 bases between the two germline ends. CDR3 protein: CASSPDRSNQPQHF. The DNA read from the CDR3 is TGTGCCAGCTCCCCCGACAGGTCAAATCAGCCC. The full variable domain, in which reference TRBV18 and TRBJ1-5 provide the parts outside the CDR3, is NAGVMQNPRHLVRRRGQEARLRCSPMKGHSHVYWYRQLPEEGLKFMVYLQKENIIDESGMPKERFSAEFPKEGPSILRIQQVVRGDSAAYFCASSPDRSNQPQHFGDGTRLSIL.

In its sample, this clone was seen many times. The CDR3 is cut off 3 residues early in the read; its end comes from the germline J gene. This chain links TRBV5-1 with TRBJ1-5, with no clear D. CDR1 SGHRS and CDR2 YFSETQ come from the germline V gene. This CDR3 has 14 amino acids. V was clipped by 0 bases and J by 4 bases, with 8 bases between them. The DNA read from the CDR3 is TGCGCCAGCAGCTTGGCCCTAATGAATCAGCCC. As protein: CASSLALMNQP. The full CDR3 is CASSLALMNQPQHF.

Concerning this clone: The read terminates 3 residues ahead of where the CDR3 ends, so the germline J gene completes it. The chain is built from TRBV7-2 and TRBJ2-1, with 7 bases fitting TRBD2. V gave up 3 bases and J gave up 6 bases; unmatched junction bases: 8. In germline, CDR1 is SGHTA, CDR2 FQGNSA. This CDR3 has 15 amino acids. The sequenced CDR3 bases are TGTGCCAGCAGCTTGGACGGACTAGGGCTCAATGAG. Amino acid sequence: CASSLDGLGLNE. The entire CDR3 sequence reads CASSLDGLGLNEQFF.

This clone was seen a handful of times. The read ends 3 residues before the CDR3 terminus; that terminus is restored from the germline J gene. The chain carries TRBV30 and TRBJ1-2; D gene uncertain. V gave up 0 bases and J gave up 5 bases, with 10 bases separating them. The CDR3 contains 13 residues. Germline lookup yields CDR1 GTSNPN and CDR2 SVGIG (reference sequence). The CDR3 bases that were read are TGTGCCTGGAGTGTAACGCCAGGTTATGGC. It specifies CAWSVTPGYG. The complete CDR3 sequence is CAWSVTPGYGYTF.

This clone was counted ten times or more. The read is 3 residues too short to cover the CDR3 end, so that end is filled in from the germline J gene. The rearrangement uses TRBV29-1 and TRBJ1-1, with TRBD1 as a possible D gene (6 bases). Germline V gene data show CDR1 as SQVTM and CDR2 as ANQGSEA. V was shortened by 3 bases and J by 3 bases, with 11 bases between the two germline ends. CDR3 length: 13 residues. This CDR3 is CSVEQGRHTEAFF. CDR3 DNA (partial): TGCAGCGTTGAGCAGGGGCGTCACACTGAA.

Worth noting for this clone: The read falls 3 residues short of the CDR3 end, and the missing part is taken from the germline J gene. This chain uses TRBV5-1 with TRBJ2-1, with a weak D call TRBD2 (6 bases). The CDR3 has 14 amino acids. The V gene's germline CDR1 is SGHRS and CDR2 YFSETQ. V lost 6 bases to trimming and J lost 3 bases, with 13 bases between them. The CDR3 DNA, read in part, is TGCGCCAGCAATCCGCGGGGCATCTACAATGAG. Translated, it gives CASNPRGIYNE. The CDR3 reads in full as CASNPRGIYNEQFF. Based on the CDR3 plus reference TRBV5-1 and TRBJ2-1, the full variable domain is KAGVTQTPRYLIKTRGQQVTLSCSPISGHRSVSWYQQTPGQGLQFLFEYFSETQRNKGNFPGRFSGRQFSNSRSEMNVSTLELGDSALYLCASNPRGIYNEQFFGPGTRLTVL.

This clone was found many times. The CDR3 end is not reached by the read, which stops 3 residues before it; the germline J gene fills it in. The chain joins TRBV18 to TRBJ2-5; maybe TRBD2 (6 bases). Trimming removed 1 base from V and 4 bases from J, with 13 bases in between. CDR1 is KGHSH, CDR2 LQKENI, per germline. The CDR3 is 15 amino acids. The CDR3 spells CASSPRGAMGETQYF. The DNA read from the CDR3 is TGTGCCAGCTCACCACGCGGGGCGATGGGAGAGACC.

A remark on this clone: The CDR3 end lies 3 residues beyond the end of the read and is filled in from the germline J gene. The chain recombines TRBV7-6 with TRBJ1-2; 7 nucleotides agree with TRBD1. Germline loops: CDR1 SGHVS, CDR2 FNYEAQ. The CDR3 runs to 14 residues. Trimming took 2 bases from V and 4 from J; bases not matched to a gene: 4. This CDR3 reads CASSLPGQTYGYTF. The CDR3 bases that were read are TGTGCCAGCAGCTTACCGGGACAGACCTATGGC. Together with reference TRBV7-6 and TRBJ1-2, the CDR3 gives the full variable domain: GAGVSQSPRYKVTKRGQDVALRCDPISGHVSLYWYRQALGQGPEFLTYFNYEAQQDKSGLPNDRFSAERPEGSISTLTIQRTEQRDSAMYRCASSLPGQTYGYTFGSGTRLTVV.

This clone was seen at least ten times. The read halts 3 residues ahead of the CDR3 end, with the missing end drawn from the germline J gene. The rearrangement joins TRBV10-3 to TRBJ2-1; D unclear. Germline-derived CDR1 and CDR2 are ENHRY and SYGVKD. The V and J ends lost 2 bases and 6 bases respectively, with 5 bases between them. CDR3 length: 12 residues. The part of the CDR3 DNA that was read is TGTGCCATCAGTGAGACAAGCAATGAG. Its protein is CAISETSNE. The whole CDR3 sequence reads CAISETSNEQFF.

This clone was seen a few times. The read terminates 3 residues ahead of where the CDR3 ends, so the germline J gene completes it. The rearrangement joins TRBV19 to TRBJ2-5; 9 bases match TRBD2. The CDR3 extends over 13 amino acids. Germline V gene sequence: CDR1 LNHDA, CDR2 SQIVND (reference sequence). The ends lost 6 bases at V and 1 base at J; junction bases unmatched: 0. The part of the CDR3 DNA that was read is TGTGCCAGTAGACTAGCGGGCCAAGAGACC. This encodes CASRLAGQET. The CDR3, in full, reads CASRLAGQETQYF.

This clone has just a few counts. The CDR3 is cut off 3 residues early in the read; its end comes from the germline J gene. This sequence joins TRBV19 and TRBJ1-2; TRBD1 agrees at 10 bases. The CDR3 runs 15 residues. Germline assignment: CDR1 LNHDA and CDR2 SQIVND (reference sequence). J gave up 7 bases and V 3 bases, and 8 bases lay outside the gene matches. Here the CDR3 reads CASSIERTGGFGYTF. The covered CDR3 bases are TGTGCCAGTAGTATCGAGAGGACAGGGGGTTTTGGC.

This clone appeared many times. The read terminates 3 residues ahead of where the CDR3 ends, so the germline J gene completes it. The chain has TRBV29-1 and TRBJ2-2, with 11 bases that match TRBD1. Unmatched junction bases numbered 6, after V lost 6 bases and J lost 6 bases. Germline lookup yields CDR1 SQVTM and CDR2 ANQGSEA. The CDR3 covers 14 residues. The sequenced CDR3 bases are TGCAGCGTCGCTAGGACAGGGGGCGCCGGGGAG. Amino acids: CSVARTGGAGE. From start to end, the CDR3 is CSVARTGGAGELFF.

This clone ranks as medium-sized. The CDR3 goes on 3 residues after the read ends, and that part is filled in from the germline J gene. The genes are TRBV30 and TRBJ2-7; D gene ambiguous. The germline V gene has CDR1 GTSNPN and CDR2 SVGIG (reference sequence). This CDR3 contains 13 residues. V was cut by 0 bases and J by 4 bases, with 10 bases left in between. The covered CDR3 bases are TGTGCCTGGAGTGTATGGCAGTCTTACGAG. Translation: CAWSVWQSYE. The whole CDR3 sequence is CAWSVWQSYEQYF.

CDR3 loop: CASSIGRTDTQYF. The DNA read from the CDR3 is TGTGCCAGTAGTATAGGGCGCACAGATACG. The J gene is TRBJ2-3, the V gene TRBV19, with D unresolved. Read sequence stops 3 residues before the CDR3 end, and the germline J gene provides the missing end. The germline V gene has CDR1 LNHDA and CDR2 SQIVND (reference sequence). This CDR3 has 13 residues. V lost 1 base and J 1 base, leaving 3 bases between the germline ends. The whole variable domain, filled in from reference TRBV19 and TRBJ2-3, reads DGGITQSPKYLFRKEGQNVTLSCEQNLNHDAMYWYRQDPGQGLRLIYYSQIVNDFQKGDIAEGYSVSREKKESFPLTVTSAQKNPTAFYLCASSIGRTDTQYFGPGTRLTVL.

This clone was counted a few times. The CDR3 bases that were read are TGTGCCAGTAGTATCGGACAGGGAACGGATCAGCCC. Translated, it gives CASSIGQGTDQP. The full CDR3 is CASSIGQGTDQPQHF. The gene calls are TRBV19 and TRBJ1-5, with 8 positions matching TRBD1. Coverage ceases 3 residues before the CDR3 finishes, and the germline J gene fills in the end. The junction had 6 bases not matched to a gene; V was cut back by 3 bases and J by 5 bases. This CDR3 comprises 15 residues. Looked up from germline, CDR1 is LNHDA and CDR2 is SQIVND (reference sequence).

This clone appeared many times. The read finishes 3 residues shy of the CDR3 end, and the germline J gene is used to complete it. The genes are TRBV20-1 and TRBJ2-3; TRBD2 matches 11 bases. The CDR3 consists of 16 residues. Germline loops: CDR1 DFQATT, CDR2 SNEGSKA (reference sequence). The J segment lost 6 bases and the V segment lost 0 bases, leaving 8 bases of the junction unmatched. The CDR3 loop is CSARDLTSGRSDTQYF. Partial CDR3 DNA: TGCAGTGCTAGAGATCTAACTAGCGGGAGATCCGATACG.

Note on this clone: The read gets to within 3 residues of the CDR3 end, and the germline J gene fills in the rest. The chain has TRBV19 and TRBJ1-2; 7 bases fit TRBD1. The CDR3 length is 14 residues. Germline loops: CDR1 LNHDA, CDR2 SQIVND (reference sequence). The V gene end was trimmed by 9 bases and the J gene end by 5 bases; junction bases not matched to a gene: 12. CDR3 DNA, as far as it was read: TGTGCCAGCGTACCCTACAGGGGATATTATGGC. Its protein is CASVPYRGYYG. The entire CDR3 sequence reads CASVPYRGYYGYTF. The full variable domain, its missing parts supplied by reference TRBV19 and TRBJ1-2, is DGGITQSPKYLFRKEGQNVTLSCEQNLNHDAMYWYRQDPGQGLRLIYYSQIVNDFQKGDIAEGYSVSREKKESFPLTVTSAQKNPTAFYLCASVPYRGYYGYTFGSGTRLTVV.

This clone was counted many times. The CDR3 is cut off 3 residues early in the read; its end comes from the germline J gene. The chain uses TRBV5-1 and TRBJ2-3, with D perhaps matching TRBD1 (5 bases). Per germline, CDR1 SGHRS and CDR2 YFSETQ. V shed 4 bases and J shed 5 bases, with 20 bases lying between them. The CDR3 runs to 16 residues. The part of the CDR3 DNA that was read is TGCGCCAGCAGCCTGGCCGGATTGGGGCTTAGAGATACG. It codes for CASSLAGLGLRDT. The CDR3 as a whole reads CASSLAGLGLRDTQYF.

This clone was picked up many times. The DNA read from the CDR3 is TGTGCCAGCAGTGTCCAAAGCGGTCTAGCGTCGTACAATGAG. Its protein product is CASSVQSGLASYNE. The entire CDR3 sequence reads CASSVQSGLASYNEQFF. The rearrangement joins TRBV2 to TRBJ2-1, with D maybe TRBD2 (6 bases). The read ends 3 residues before the CDR3 terminus; that terminus is restored from the germline J gene. Trimming left V 4 bases short and J 4 bases short, with 20 bases between. Germline V gives CDR1 SNHLY, CDR2 FYNNEI. This CDR3 is built from 17 residues. Variable domain in full (rest from reference TRBV2 and TRBJ2-1): EPEVTQTPSHQVTQMGQEVILRCVPISNHLYFYWYRQILGQKVEFLVSFYNNEISEKSEIFDDQFSVERPDGSNFTLKIRSTKLEDSAMYFCASSVQSGLASYNEQFFGPGTRLTVL.

This clone was found a few times. The CDR3 is cut off 3 residues early in the read; its end comes from the germline J gene. The J gene is TRBJ2-6, the V gene TRBV18, with 10 positions matching TRBD1. Germline CDR1 KGHSH, CDR2 LQKENI. Trimming took 3 bases from V and 0 from J; bases not matched to a gene: 5. The CDR3 totals 18 residues. The CDR3 region is CASSPTGGYNSGANVLTF. The sequenced part of the CDR3 DNA is TGTGCCAGCTCACCGACAGGGGGCTATAACTCTGGGGCCAACGTC.

With respect to this clone: Sequencing ends 3 residues short of the CDR3 end; the germline J gene provides the rest. The chain links TRBV5-1 to TRBJ2-2; 7 nucleotides match TRBD1. CDR1 and CDR2 from the germline V gene are SGHRS and YFSETQ. The CDR3 length is 16 residues. J gave up 1 base and V 4 bases, and 7 bases lay outside the gene matches. The CDR3 sequence: CASSPWTGMNTGELFF. CDR3 bases read: TGCGCCAGCAGCCCCTGGACAGGCATGAACACCGGGGAG.

As for this clone: The read ends 3 residues early relative to the CDR3; the germline J gene fills the gap. This chain links TRBV5-1 with TRBJ2-7, with 11 bases matching TRBD1. Germline assignment: CDR1 SGHRS and CDR2 YFSETQ. The trim removed 4 bases at V and 3 bases at J, leaving 3 bases unmatched. The CDR3 is made up of 14 amino acids. The CDR3 here is CASSLGQGVYEQYF. The CDR3 DNA, read in part, is TGCGCCAGCAGCCTGGGACAGGGGGTCTACGAG.

This clone was seen at least ten times. The CDR3 is cut off 3 residues early in the read; its end comes from the germline J gene. The gene calls are TRBV5-1 and TRBJ1-1, with a tentative D call TRBD1 (5 bases). Germline CDR1 and CDR2: SGHRS and YFSETQ. The CDR3 spans 15 residues. The V and J ends lost 1 base and 5 bases respectively, with 15 bases between them. The CDR3 region is CASSLSTGPETEAFF. The CDR3 bases that were read are TGCGCCAGCAGCTTGTCCACAGGTCCCGAGACTGAA.

This clone appeared many times. The read gets to within 3 residues of the CDR3 end, and the germline J gene fills in the rest. V gene TRBV7-6 combines with J gene TRBJ1-1; 11 nucleotides agree with TRBD1. The CDR3 extends over 15 amino acids. CDR1 is SGHVS and CDR2 is FNYEAQ in the germline V gene. V lost 5 bases, J lost 6 bases, and 8 bases stayed unmatched. CDR3 DNA (partial): TGTGCCAGCAGCCGACGGACAGGGGGCGGCGCTGAA. It codes for CASSRRTGGGAE. The full CDR3 reads CASSRRTGGGAEAFF.

A remark on this clone: The read ends 3 residues shy of where the CDR3 ends; the end is completed using the germline J gene. This sequence joins TRBV19 and TRBJ1-5, with a possible D match to TRBD1 (6 bases). Between the trimmed V and J ends, which lost 2 bases and 6 bases, there was a span of 14 bases. CDR3 size: 15 residues. Per the germline V gene, CDR1 is LNHDA and CDR2 is SQIVND (reference sequence). The sequenced CDR3 bases are TGTGCCAGTAGTATACGGGGGGGCGGGGGTCAGCCC. Protein: CASSIRGGGGQP. The entire CDR3 reads CASSIRGGGGQPQHF.

Points on this clone: The read gets to within 3 residues of the CDR3 end, and the germline J gene fills in the rest. V is TRBV7-9 and J is TRBJ2-3, with TRBD2 matching over 8 bases. Germline CDR1 and CDR2: SEHNR and FQNEAQ (reference sequence). Trimming at V came to 7 bases and at J to 5 bases, leaving 8 bases not matched to a gene. The CDR3 consists of 14 residues. This CDR3 is CASTLSGTVDTQYF. CDR3 DNA (partial): TGTGCCAGCACCCTTAGCGGGACGGTAGATACG.

This clone was seen ten or more times. The sequence runs out 3 residues before the end of the CDR3; the remainder is reconstructed from the germline J gene. The rearrangement uses TRBV5-1 and TRBJ2-6, with 10 bases aligning to TRBD2. Germline V gives CDR1 SGHRS, CDR2 YFSETQ. V lost 4 bases and J lost 0; bases outside the gene matches: 4. The CDR3 extends over 17 amino acids. CDR3 bases read: TGCGCCAGCAGCCTAGCTAGCGGGAGCTCTGGGGCCAACGTC. It specifies CASSLASGSSGANV. Given in full, the CDR3 is CASSLASGSSGANVLTF.

This clone was counted between two and nine times. From the germline J gene comes the end of the CDR3, since the read stops 3 residues before it. The genes are TRBV19 and TRBJ1-5, with D perhaps TRBD1 (5 bases). V was clipped by 4 bases and J by 0 bases, with 13 bases between them. The CDR3 loop spans 16 amino acids. In germline, CDR1 is LNHDA, CDR2 SQIVND (reference sequence). Incomplete CDR3 DNA: TGTGCCAGTAGTAAAGGCGGGGGAAATAGCAATCAGCCC. It codes for CASSKGGGNSNQP. The complete CDR3 sequence is CASSKGGGNSNQPQHF.

By frequency in the sample, this clone is medium-sized. The read terminates 3 residues before the CDR3 end, so the remaining end is supplied by the germline J gene. V is TRBV12-3 or TRBV12-4 and J is TRBJ2-2; 10 bases match TRBD2. V was pared by 6 bases and J by 3 bases, with 10 bases of the junction left unmatched. The CDR3 is 17 amino acids. The sequenced CDR3 bases are TGTGCCAGCAGCACAGGCAGCGGGAGGGGGCACACCGGGGAG. Protein product: CASSTGSGRGHTGE. The CDR3 in full is CASSTGSGRGHTGELFF.

Only a few counts were recorded for this clone. Read data end 3 residues before the CDR3 end; the end is taken from the germline J gene. V is TRBV23-1 and J is TRBJ1-2, with 7 nucleotides matching TRBD1. TRBV23-1 is identified as an open reading frame with a role that is uncertain. V gave up 8 bases and J gave up 6 bases; unmatched junction bases: 15. The CDR3 totals 15 residues. CDR3 bases read: TGCGCCAGCGAGTCGAGGGCAGGGGGTGAGGATGGC. Translating gives CASESRAGGEDG. The complete CDR3 protein is CASESRAGGEDGYTF.